One and the same sample provided the 10 T cell receptor beta chains below, sequenced in a study of cytomegalovirus exposure and HLA in healthy donors. The method was immunoSEQ multiplex PCR; TCRdb's version includes in-frame clones alone and lacks a portion of them. The sample shows over 200,000 clones, about nine tenths of them seen only once. Sequenced material: PBMCs. All receptors derive from a woman aged 18-30 years in good health and CMV-seropositive.

V is TRBV30 and J is TRBJ1-3; D is unclear. Germline V gene sequence: CDR1 GTSNPN, CDR2 SVGIG (reference sequence). V lost 0 bases and J lost 7, with 16 bases in between. The CDR3 has 15 amino acids. The CDR3 nucleotides are TGTGCCTGGAGTGTCGCGGGCGGGAGTAGGAACACCATATATTTT. It translates to CAWSVAGGSRNTIYF.

This chain connects TRBV18 to TRBJ2-5, with D possibly being TRBD2 (6 bases). Germline CDR1 and CDR2: KGHSH and LQKENI. The CDR3 runs to 11 residues. Between the trimmed V and J ends, which lost 8 bases and 2 bases, there was a span of 6 bases. CDR3 sequence: CASRGQETQYF. CDR3 nucleotides: TGTGCCAGCCGGGGGCAAGAGACCCAGTACTTC.

The chain links TRBV25-1 to TRBJ2-2, with D maybe TRBD1 (5 bases). Germline V gene data show CDR1 as MGHDK and CDR2 as SYGVNS. V gave up 7 bases and J gave up 4 bases, with 16 bases separating them. This CDR3 spans 15 amino acids. The CDR3 reads CASTVTGAPTGELFF. The CDR3 region has the DNA TGTGCCAGCACAGTCACAGGAGCACCCACCGGGGAGCTGTTTTTT.

The chain employs TRBV5-1 and TRBJ2-7; possible D gene TRBD1, 5 bases. V lost 4 bases to trimming and J lost 2 bases, with 10 bases between them. This CDR3 is 13 amino acids long. Germline V gene lookup returns CDR1 SGHRS and CDR2 YFSETQ. The CDR3 DNA reads TGCGCCAGCAGCAGGGGTTTCACCTACGAGCAGTACTTC. Protein product: CASSRGFTYEQYF. Using reference TRBV5-1 and TRBJ2-7 for the parts outside the CDR3, the full variable domain is KAGVTQTPRYLIKTRGQQVTLSCSPISGHRSVSWYQQTPGQGLQFLFEYFSETQRNKGNFPGRFSGRQFSNSRSEMNVSTLELGDSALYLCASSRGFTYEQYFGPGTRLTVT.

This chain links TRBV7-2 with TRBJ1-5, with a weak D call TRBD1 (6 bases). Trimming left V 5 bases short and J 5 bases short, with 13 bases between. This CDR3 region has 14 residues. Looked up from germline, CDR1 is SGHTA and CDR2 is FQGNSA. The CDR3 region has the DNA TGTGCCAGCAGCCAGGGACACCTTGATCAGCCCCAGCATTTT. It is translated as CASSQGHLDQPQHF.

The rearrangement uses TRBV6-6 and TRBJ2-7, with 8 bases aligning to TRBD1. This CDR3 has 15 residues. Unmatched junction bases numbered 7, after V lost 4 bases and J lost 2 bases. The germline CDR1 and CDR2 sequences are MNHNY and SVGAGI (reference sequence). The CDR3 loop reads CASSSRDRSTYEQYF. CDR3 sequence (DNA): TGTGCCAGCAGTTCCCGGGACAGGTCGACCTACGAGCAGTACTTC.

This clone was seen once. V gene TRBV5-1 combines with J gene TRBJ2-5; TRBD1 agrees at 7 bases. Germline CDR1 and CDR2: SGHRS and YFSETQ. The J segment lost 2 bases and the V segment lost 4 bases, leaving 5 bases of the junction unmatched. The CDR3 spans 14 residues. CDR3 sequence (DNA): TGCGCCAGCAGCCTTGGGACAGTACAAGAGACCCAGTACTTC. It translates to CASSLGTVQETQYF.

This chain uses TRBV28 with TRBJ2-2; 7 bases align to TRBD2. The CDR3 consists of 24 residues. V was pared by 6 bases and J by 2 bases, with 33 bases of the junction left unmatched. The V gene's germline CDR1 is MDHEN and CDR2 SYDVKM. The CDR3 here is CASSSLVGSLRGAGTSDNTGELFF. In DNA, the CDR3 is TGTGCCAGCAGCAGTTTAGTGGGAAGTTTAAGAGGAGCCGGAACTAGCGATAACACCGGGGAGCTGTTTTTT.

The rearrangement links TRBV30 to TRBJ1-1; 7 bases agree with TRBD1. The CDR3 has 13 amino acids. V gave up 2 bases and J gave up 5 bases; unmatched junction bases: 5. The V gene's germline CDR1 is GTSNPN and CDR2 SVGIG (reference sequence). The CDR3 is CAWSKGAITEAFF. CDR3 coding DNA: TGTGCCTGGAGTAAGGGGGCAATAACTGAAGCTTTCTTT.

The gene calls are TRBV6-6 and TRBJ1-5; 7 positions match TRBD1. The J segment lost 0 bases and the V segment lost 2 bases, leaving 4 bases of the junction unmatched. The CDR3 extends over 16 amino acids. Germline V lookup: CDR1 MNHNY, CDR2 SVGAGI (reference sequence). The CDR3 loop reads CASSYPGTDSNQPQHF. The CDR3 DNA reads as TGTGCCAGCAGTTACCCCGGGACAGATAGCAATCAGCCCCAGCATTTT.